This T cell receptor (beta chain) was obtained from a study of cytomegalovirus exposure and HLA in healthy donors. The overall study: Falling in the Caucasian-associated ancestry cluster were about 80% of 350 to 400 genotyped donors.

CDR3 length: 13 residues. Germline values: CDR1 MNHEY, CDR2 SVGAGI. V dropped 9 bases and J dropped 1; count of bases not matched to a gene: 3. The PCR employed 60 Vbeta primers together with 13 Jbeta primers. Some clones are missing from TCRdb's copy, which holds only in-frame ones; the method was immunoSEQ multiplex PCR. The sample lists roughly 120,000 clones; 60% to 85% were seen once. The clonotype originates from a woman aged 40 to 55 in good health and CMV-seropositive. This chain connects TRBV6-5 to TRBJ1-5; TRBD1 matches 7 bases. What was sequenced was PBMCs. CDR3 sequence reads: CASGDRSNQPQHF. CDR3 bases: TGTGCCAGTGGGGACAGAAGCAATCAGCCCCAGCATTTT.